This section outlines one TCR beta chain sequence together with its context. The antigen remains undetermined. This entry is derived from a study of identical twins. TCRdb reprocessed the 5' RACE reads via MiXCR and lists one record per CDR3 protein. The sample comprises under 250,000 distinct CDR3 sequences, around 8.1% of which are singletons, and 1.9% rests with the top ten. Whole-study results and caveats: Out-of-frame beta sequences exhibited a weaker degree of excess twin sharing. Possibly, invariant MAIT and iNKT cells partly confounded zero-insertion analyses. Twin pairs' shared out-of-frame alpha sequences were enriched in low generation probability.

This sample was shared with a second study, whose subject was yellow fever vaccine responses in identical twins.

The sequence derives from a woman aged 18-30 years in good health. Material: memory (CD45RO+) T cells sorted from blood.

The CDR3 bases are TGTGCCAGCAGTTCTAGACAGGGGGCGACAGATACGCAGTATTTT. It is translated as CASSSRQGATDTQYF. The chain links TRBV9 to TRBJ2-3; 10 bases agree with TRBD1. CDR3 length: 15 amino acids. Germline lookup yields CDR1 SGDLS and CDR2 YYNGEE. V was pared by 5 bases and J by 3 bases, with 6 bases of the junction left unmatched.